This T cell receptor (beta chain) appears in the sequencing data of a study of blood T cell repertoires in COVID-19. Study-wide background: The study drew acute and convalescent COVID-19 samples from the United States, Italy and Spain. T cells, B-cell-depleted T cells, or PBMCs supplied cDNA or gDNA.

Grouping used clinical history reported by participants in a survey and questionnaire. In the study's own analysis: Reference gene primer amplification gave estimated nucleated cell counts. Clones were read by immunoSEQ multiplex PCR, and TCRdb kept only the in-frame ones, dropping some. The DNA was the basis for D and trimming; V, J and clone size are from that table. The sample includes fewer than 350,000 clones, 80% to 90% of them seen just once. The sequencing sample was made of PBMCs or T cells enriched from blood (not recorded which). The receptor was isolated from a woman in her thirties or forties with acute COVID-19.

Here the CDR3 DNA reads TGCGCCAGCAGCCCCCGGGACAGGGAGTACTATGGCTACACCTTC. Amino acid sequence: CASSPRDREYYGYTF. The chain has TRBV5-1 and TRBJ1-2; 9 nucleotides line up with TRBD1. V shed 4 bases, J shed 3 bases, and the junction held 7 bases outside the gene matches. This CDR3 has 15 residues. Germline V CDR1 and CDR2: SGHRS, YFSETQ.